This entry describes one T cell receptor beta chain. What it binds is unknown. These data originate in a study of blood T cell dynamics during melanoma immunotherapy. As for time point: pre-treatment baseline. Patients with prior systemic cancer treatment, concomitant immunosuppressants, or other active malignancies were excluded. The study's findings and limits: Unlike progressors, later disease-control patients had W3 repertoires gaining clonality or diversity.

The assay was immunoSEQ multiplex PCR, and TCRdb's table has in-frame clones only and misses some. This table has more than 6,500 clones, roughly 80% appearing once. The clonotype was recovered from a human donor with melanoma. The sample consisted of blood, taken from a patient treated with checkpoint blockade.

The CDR3 region has the DNA TGTGCCAGCTCCCCCGGGACTAGCGGCTACGAGCAGTACTTC. Residues: CASSPGTSGYEQYF. The chain couples TRBV7-3 to TRBJ2-7; 11 nucleotides line up with TRBD2. The germline V gene encodes CDR1 SGHTA and CDR2 FQGTGA. The CDR3 is made up of 14 amino acids. Trimming cost V 8 bases and J 3 bases; bases outside gene matches: 6.